These 28 T cell receptor beta chains share one sample of origin, sequenced in a study of T cell repertoires in cytomegalovirus infection. TCRdb re-derived calls from the reads in MiXCR, one entry per CDR3 protein. The sample lists around 440,000 distinct CDR3 sequences, approximately 10% seen once, with roughly 10% in the top ten. The sample consisted of PBMCs. The receptors here all came from a human donor in good health (CMV status not recorded). Some clones in this sample may be carry-over from other donors' samples.

This chain connects TRBV5-6 to TRBJ2-1; 8 nucleotides agree with TRBD2. CDR1 is SGHDT and CDR2 is YYEEEE in the germline V gene. The CDR3 length is 15 residues. The junction had 6 bases not matched to a gene; V was cut back by 2 bases and J by 5 bases. CDR3 amino acids: CASSFASGGDNEQFF. DNA for the CDR3: TGTGCCAGCAGCTTTGCGTCGGGAGGGGACAATGAGCAGTTCTTC.

This clonotype was seen at least ten times. The V gene is TRBV5-5, the J gene TRBJ2-7, with D possibly called TRBD1 or TRBD2 (5 bases each). The CDR3 is 14 amino acids. The germline gives CDR1 SGHKS, CDR2 YYEKEE (reference sequence). With 0 bases removed from V and 6 bases from J, the gap between germline ends came to 13 bases. The CDR3: CASSLVPGTGEQYF. The CDR3 bases are TGTGCCAGCAGCTTGGTTCCAGGGACGGGCGAGCAGTACTTC.

This clonotype was counted only a few times. In nucleotides, the CDR3 is TGCAGCGTTGAGGATCTAAGCACAGATACGCAGTATTTT. It codes for CSVEDLSTDTQYF. The J gene is TRBJ2-3, the V gene TRBV29-1, with D hard to call. CDR1 and CDR2 (germline): SQVTM, ANQGSEA. V dropped 3 bases and J dropped 0 bases, with 7 bases sitting between them. The CDR3 consists of 13 residues.

In its sample, this clonotype was seen many times. The V and J genes are TRBV6-2 or TRBV6-3 and TRBJ1-5; no clear D. The CDR3 contains 15 residues. CDR1 and CDR2 from the germline V gene are MNHEY and SVGEGT. V shed 0 bases and J shed 2 bases, with 8 bases lying between them. The chain's CDR3 is CASSYSVAGNQPQHF. The CDR3 DNA reads as TGTGCCAGCAGTTACTCGGTGGCGGGCAATCAGCCCCAGCATTTT.

The chain has TRBV2 and TRBJ2-2, with 11 bases matching TRBD2. After removal of 0 bases from V and 7 bases from J, the junction contained 13 bases not matched to a gene. Germline CDR1 and CDR2: SNHLY and FYNNEI. The CDR3 runs 19 residues. The DNA of the CDR3 is TGTGCCAGCAGTGAAGCGCTAGTGGTAGCGGGGGGGCCTGTCGGGGAGCTGTTTTTT. Translation: CASSEALVVAGGPVGELFF.

This clonotype was seen many times. The chain combines TRBV7-2 with TRBJ2-5, with TRBD2 matching 7 bases. CDR3 length equals 14 residues. The ends lost 5 bases at V and 2 bases at J; junction bases unmatched: 5. Germline assignment: CDR1 SGHTA and CDR2 FQGNSA. CDR3 protein: CASSKLGLQETQYF. The CDR3 DNA reads as TGTGCCAGCAGCAAACTGGGACTACAAGAGACCCAGTACTTC. Combining the CDR3 with reference TRBV7-2 and TRBJ2-5 gives the whole variable domain GAGVSQSPSNKVTEKGKDVELRCDPISGHTALYWYRQSLGQGLEFLIYFQGNSAPDKSGLPSDRFSAERTGGSVSTLTIQRTQQEDSAVYLCASSKLGLQETQYFGPGTRLLVL.

This clonotype was picked up a small number of times. V is TRBV7-9 and J is TRBJ1-4; 10 nucleotides line up with TRBD1. CDR3 length equals 15 residues. Germline V lookup: CDR1 SEHNR, CDR2 FQNEAQ (reference sequence). The V gene end was trimmed by 4 bases and the J gene end by 10 bases; junction bases not matched to a gene: 9. The CDR3, as DNA: TGTGCCAGCAGCTCACCGGGACAGGGGAACGGAAAACTGTTTTTT. Protein product: CASSSPGQGNGKLFF.

This clonotype was detected ten times or more. The chain recombines TRBV7-6 with TRBJ1-1; D might be TRBD1 (6 bases). Germline CDR1 and CDR2: SGHVS and FNYEAQ. The CDR3 loop spans 13 amino acids. Trimming removed 3 bases from V and 4 bases from J, with 9 bases in between. CDR3 protein: CASSLGQLTEAFF. The CDR3 DNA reads as TGTGCCAGCAGCTTGGGACAACTCACTGAAGCTTTCTTT.

This clonotype was seen ten or more times. V gene TRBV7-2 combines with J gene TRBJ2-1; TRBD2 aligns across 11 bases. After removal of 5 bases from V and 0 bases from J, the junction contained 21 bases not matched to a gene. Germline V gene lookup returns CDR1 SGHTA and CDR2 FQGNSA. The CDR3 is 22 residues long. The CDR3 spells CASSLGTSGPASRKSSYNEQFF. For the CDR3, the DNA is TGTGCCAGCAGCCTCGGGACTAGCGGACCCGCGAGCCGGAAGAGCTCCTACAATGAGCAGTTCTTC.

This clonotype was found many times. The chain recombines TRBV20-1 with TRBJ2-1, with 11 bases lining up with TRBD2. V lost 4 bases to trimming and J lost 5 bases; unmatched junction nucleotides: 7. Per germline, CDR1 DFQATT and CDR2 SNEGSKA (reference sequence). CDR3 length equals 15 residues. The chain's CDR3 is CSATLAGGRNNEQFF. Here the CDR3 DNA reads TGCAGTGCTACTTTAGCGGGGGGGCGGAACAATGAGCAGTTCTTC.

This clonotype was recorded at least ten times. The chain links TRBV4-1 to TRBJ2-2, with D uncertain. The CDR3 is made up of 17 amino acids. V was shortened by 4 bases and J by 1 base, with 16 bases between the two germline ends. CDR1 MGHRA and CDR2 YSYEKL come from the germline V gene. CDR3 protein: CASSRESPGQNTGELFF. The CDR3 DNA reads TGCGCCAGCAGCCGAGAATCGCCCGGGCAGAACACCGGGGAGCTGTTTTTT.

This chain uses TRBV4-2 with TRBJ1-2, with D tentatively TRBD1 (6 bases). The CDR3 extends over 14 amino acids. Trimming took off 3 bases at V and 8 bases at J, with 16 bases between the two ends. Germline CDR1 and CDR2: LGHNA and YNFKEQ. The CDR3 spells CASSQSQGEGGYTF. DNA for the CDR3: TGTGCCAGCAGCCAGTCACAGGGTGAGGGCGGCTACACCTTC.

There are many counts of this clonotype. The chain combines TRBV5-4 with TRBJ2-7, with 8 positions matching TRBD2. V was pared by 3 bases and J by 3 bases, with 5 bases of the junction left unmatched. The germline gives CDR1 SGHNT, CDR2 YYREEE (reference sequence). This CDR3 has 14 amino acids. The CDR3 DNA reads as TGTGCCAGCAGCTCGGCGGGAGGTAACTACGAGCAGTACTTC. Protein product: CASSSAGGNYEQYF. The full variable domain, in which reference TRBV5-4 and TRBJ2-7 provide the parts outside the CDR3, is ETGVTQSPTHLIKTRGQQVTLRCSSQSGHNTVSWYQQALGQGPQFIFQYYREEENGRGNFPPRFSGLQFPNYSSELNVNALELDDSALYLCASSSAGGNYEQYFGPGTRLTVT.

This clonotype was seen more than once but under ten times. The chain combines TRBV6-5 with TRBJ1-1, with TRBD1 matching 7 bases. Looked up from germline, CDR1 is MNHEY and CDR2 is SVGAGI. CDR3 length: 14 residues. With 5 bases clipped from V and 2 bases from J, the junction kept 5 bases outside the gene matches. The CDR3 here is CASSRYRGNTEAFF. In DNA, the CDR3 is TGTGCCAGCAGTCGATACAGGGGAAACACTGAAGCTTTCTTT.

This clonotype came up many times. The chain has TRBV5-6 and TRBJ2-1; 9 bases map to TRBD2. This CDR3 is built from 16 residues. Germline V gives CDR1 SGHDT, CDR2 YYEEEE. The junction had 9 bases not matched to a gene; V was cut back by 4 bases and J by 4 bases. The CDR3 sequence: CASSPAGLAFYNEQFF. In DNA form, the CDR3 reads TGTGCCAGCAGCCCCGCTGGACTAGCGTTTTACAATGAGCAGTTCTTC. The entire variable domain, with the rest obtained from reference TRBV5-6 and TRBJ2-1, is as follows: DAGVTQSPTHLIKTRGQQVTLRCSPKSGHDTVSWYQQALGQGPQFIFQYYEEEERQRGNFPDRFSGHQFPNYSSELNVNALLLGDSALYLCASSPAGLAFYNEQFFGPGTRLTVL.

The chain uses TRBV19 and TRBJ1-1, with D tentatively TRBD1 (6 bases). V was shortened by 4 bases and J by 5 bases, with 14 bases between the two germline ends. The germline gives CDR1 LNHDA, CDR2 SQIVND (reference sequence). The CDR3 has 14 amino acids. CDR3 amino acids: CASSTPGAKTEAFF. The CDR3 DNA reads as TGTGCCAGTAGTACGCCAGGGGCGAAAACTGAAGCTTTCTTT.

In this sample, this clonotype turned up many times. The chain has TRBV20-1 and TRBJ2-3; 8 positions agree with TRBD2. Per the germline V gene, CDR1 is DFQATT and CDR2 is SNEGSKA (reference sequence). J lost 2 bases, V lost 6 bases, and 10 bases had no gene match. This CDR3 is 15 amino acids long. The CDR3 loop is CSALNPRGDTDTQYF. For the CDR3, the DNA is TGCAGTGCCCTAAATCCGCGGGGGGACACAGATACGCAGTATTTT.

The table lists this clonotype with a few counts. V is TRBV28 and J is TRBJ2-2; 7 bases align to TRBD2. The CDR3 runs 16 residues. CDR1 and CDR2 (germline): MDHEN, SYDVKM. V lost 6 bases, J lost 2 bases, and 9 bases stayed unmatched. The CDR3 reads CASRNLAATNTGELFF. CDR3 sequence (DNA): TGTGCCAGCAGGAACCTAGCGGCCACCAACACCGGGGAGCTGTTTTTT.

Ten or more counts support this clonotype. The chain uses TRBV7-3 and TRBJ2-7; D may be TRBD2 (6 bases). CDR3 length: 13 residues. CDR1 SGHTA and CDR2 FQGTGA come from the germline V gene. Deletions cut 5 bases from V and 3 bases from J, with 11 bases between. Written as DNA, the CDR3 is TGTGCCAGCAGCATCGGGACTGACTACGAGCAGTACTTC. The encoded protein is CASSIGTDYEQYF.

Ten or more counts support this clonotype. The V gene is TRBV11-3, the J gene TRBJ2-1, with D uncertain. The CDR3 covers 15 residues. Trimming took 5 bases from V and 5 from J, leaving 16 bases between them. CDR1 and CDR2 from the germline V gene are SGHNT and YENEEA. The CDR3 DNA is TGTGCCAGCAGCCCGGGCGAATGGTCTGACAATGAGCAGTTCTTC. Encoded protein: CASSPGEWSDNEQFF.

This clonotype was detected ten times or more. The chain has TRBV10-3 and TRBJ2-1, with TRBD1 matching 8 bases. CDR1 ENHRY and CDR2 SYGVKD come from the germline V gene. There are 13 residues in the CDR3. The junction had 3 bases not matched to a gene; V was cut back by 8 bases and J by 3 bases. The CDR3 spells CAILGQGYNEQFF. In DNA, the CDR3 is TGTGCCATCCTCGGACAGGGCTACAATGAGCAGTTCTTC.

In its sample, this clonotype was seen many times. The CDR3 sequence is CASSRSGPNTGELFF. The CDR3, as DNA: TGTGCCAGCAGCCGTAGCGGCCCGAACACCGGGGAGCTGTTTTTT. The J gene is TRBJ2-2, the V gene TRBV11-2; weak D call: TRBD2 (6 bases). Between the trimmed V and J ends, which lost 5 bases and 0 bases, there was a span of 10 bases. Germline assignment: CDR1 SGHAT and CDR2 FQNNGV. The CDR3 consists of 15 residues.

This clonotype was observed many times. The gene calls are TRBV3-1 and TRBJ2-1; D might be TRBD2 (5 bases). V gave up 0 bases and J gave up 13 bases, with 13 bases separating them. CDR3 length equals 13 residues. Germline CDR1 is LGHDT and CDR2 is YNNKEL (reference sequence). CDR3 amino acids: CASSQDLGRVQFF. CDR3 nucleotides: TGTGCCAGCAGCCAAGATTTAGGGCGGGTACAGTTCTTC.

This clonotype was seen many times. The J gene is TRBJ2-3, the V gene TRBV6-6; 11 bases match TRBD2. J was trimmed by 0 bases and V by 4 bases; bases with no gene match: 0. CDR1 is MNHNY, CDR2 SVGAGI, per germline (reference sequence). The CDR3 runs to 15 residues. CDR3 DNA sequence: TGTGCCAGCAGTTGGACTAGCGGGAGCACAGATACGCAGTATTTT. Protein sequence: CASSWTSGSTDTQYF.

This clonotype has at least ten counts. The DNA of the CDR3 is TGCAGCGTTGAGGACAGGGTCGGCTACACCTTC. This sequence encodes CSVEDRVGYTF. The rearrangement uses TRBV29-1 and TRBJ1-2, with 8 bases matching TRBD1. This CDR3 comprises 11 residues. After removal of 3 bases from V and 8 bases from J, the junction contained 2 bases not matched to a gene. The germline V gene has CDR1 SQVTM and CDR2 ANQGSEA.

This clonotype was recorded a few times. This chain connects TRBV12-3 or TRBV12-4 to TRBJ1-3, with a possible D match to TRBD1 (6 bases). V was cut by 7 bases and J by 0 bases, with 13 bases left in between. The CDR3 extends over 15 amino acids. The chain's CDR3 is CASTETGSSGNTIYF. DNA for the CDR3: TGTGCCAGCACTGAAACAGGGAGCTCTGGAAACACCATATATTTT.

There are many counts of this clonotype. V gene TRBV9 combines with J gene TRBJ1-1; 7 bases line up with TRBD1. The CDR3 has 15 amino acids. V shed 3 bases and J 1 base; nucleotides not matched to a gene: 6. Germline CDR1 reads SGDLS; CDR2 reads YYNGEE. The CDR3 DNA reads as TGTGCCAGCAGCGGGGGGGGACAGCCGAACACTGAAGCTTTCTTT. It translates to CASSGGGQPNTEAFF.

This clonotype was counted many times. This sequence joins TRBV28 and TRBJ2-5; 12 bases line up with TRBD1. V gave up 5 bases and J gave up 5 bases; unmatched junction bases: 3. Per the germline V gene, CDR1 is MDHEN and CDR2 is SYDVKM. This CDR3 region has 14 residues. CDR3 coding DNA: TGTGCCAGCAGTGGGACAGGGGGCGGGGAGACCCAGTACTTC. This sequence encodes CASSGTGGGETQYF.